The sequence of this T cell receptor beta chain was determined in a study of CD4 T cells in relation to SARS-CoV-2 and coronaviruses. The wider study: TCR beta CDR3s were sequenced after approximately ten-day antigen culture of PBMCs. No peptide or an HIV-1 Nef peptide pool served as negative control.

V was cut by 5 bases and J by 6 bases, with 11 bases left in between. This CDR3 region has 13 residues. The V gene's germline CDR1 is SEHNR and CDR2 FQNEAQ (reference sequence). To note about this clone: The antigen is undetermined.

Study observations and caveats: In roughly 60% of donors, memory CD4+ clonotypes crossrecognized SARS-CoV-2 and at least one common cold coronavirus spike.

The method was immunoSEQ multiplex PCR; TCRdb's version includes in-frame clones alone and lacks a portion of them. Counted here are approximately 22,000 clones, roughly 70% occurring once; the ten biggest clones make up about a sixth. CD4+ T cells from unexposed donors were obtained before the COVID-19 pandemic (2011-2018). Isolation of CD4+ T cells took place after roughly nine days in culture. The TCR originated in a human donor in good health. The rearrangement links TRBV7-9 to TRBJ1-5; D gene ambiguous. The sequenced sample consisted of CD4+ T cells from PBMCs, cultured in vitro. CDR3 sequence reads: CASSPPSGQPQHF. The DNA of the CDR3 is TGTGCCAGCAGCCCCCCCAGCGGTCAGCCCCAGCATTTT.